These T cell receptor beta chains were read from a single sample in a study of cytomegalovirus exposure and HLA in healthy donors. The protocol was immunoSEQ multiplex PCR, while the TCRdb copy is restricted to in-frame clones and leaves out a portion. Here the sample spans some 130,000 clones, approximately 80% being singletons. Sequenced: PBMCs. The receptors here all came from a male donor in good health and CMV-seropositive. The CDR3 runs from the conserved cysteine through the conserved F or W. The D gene is left open where the match is weak. Only part of the rows carry a size: once, few, many, or a class if the clone is expanded.

>TRBJ2-1|NA|TRBV21-1|17|NA
CASSNGGESRGDNEQFF
TGTGCCAGCAGCAATGGGGGGGAGTCCCGAGGGGACAATGAGCAGTTCTTC
>TRBJ2-5|NA|TRBV7-2|17|NA
CASSPLLGQGGRETQYF
TGTGCCAGCAGCCCGCTCCTTGGTCAGGGGGGTCGAGAGACCCAGTACTTC
>TRBJ2-4|once|TRBV29-1|13|TRBD1
CSAPGQGKNSQYF
TGCAGCGCCCCGGGACAGGGAAAAAACAGTCAGTACTTC
>TRBJ1-4|NA|TRBV30|12|NA
CAWRGGVEKLFF
TGTGCCTGGAGGGGGGGGGTTGAAAAACTGTTTTTT
>TRBJ2-5|NA|TRBV9|17|TRBD2
CASSVGLALDHQETQYF
TGTGCCAGCAGCGTAGGACTAGCGCTTGATCACCAAGAGACCCAGTACTTC
>TRBJ2-5|NA|TRBV4-2|14|NA
CASSSTSMGETQYF
TGTGCCAGCAGCTCGACTAGTATGGGGGAGACCCAGTACTTC
>TRBJ2-1|NA|TRBV6-4|17|TRBD2
CASSDWTSGSQGGKQFF
TGTGCCAGCAGTGATTGGACTAGCGGGAGCCAGGGGGGGAAACAGTTCTTC
>TRBJ2-3|NA|TRBV12-5|15|NA
CASGLSPQELDTQYF
TGTGCTAGTGGTTTGTCCCCCCAGGAATTGGATACGCAGTATTTT
>TRBJ1-5|NA|TRBV19|17|TRBD1
CASMETGTLFSNQPQHF
TGTGCCAGTATGGAGACAGGGACACTCTTTAGCAATCAGCCCCAGCATTTT
>TRBJ2-3|few|TRBV6-5|15|TRBD2
CASSHGTSAADTQYF
TGTGCCAGCAGCCACGGTACTAGCGCAGCAGATACGCAGTATTTT
>TRBJ2-2|NA|TRBV28|15|TRBD1
CASSPHRGNTGELFF
TGTGCCAGCAGTCCTCACAGGGGGAACACCGGGGAGCTGTTTTTT
>TRBJ1-3|NA|TRBV11-2|17|NA
CASSLWGGALNGNTIYF
TGTGCCAGCAGCTTATGGGGAGGGGCCCTCAATGGAAACACCATATATTTT
>TRBJ1-3|NA|TRBV7-9|16|NA
CASSLAGRGDGNTIYF
TGTGCCAGCAGCTTAGCCGGACGGGGTGATGGAAACACCATATATTTT
>TRBJ1-3|NA|TRBV9|14|NA
CASSVQGSGNTIYF
TGTGCCAGCAGCGTACAGGGGTCTGGAAACACCATATATTTT
>TRBJ2-1|NA|TRBV18|17|NA
CASSPLWRDRFYNEQFF
TGTGCCAGCTCACCACTCTGGCGGGATAGGTTTTACAATGAGCAGTTCTTC
>TRBJ2-7|NA|TRBV7-9|15|TRBD1
CASSLPRGQGYEQYF
TGTGCCAGCAGCTTACCCAGGGGGCAGGGGTACGAGCAGTACTTC
>TRBJ1-1|NA|TRBV6-1|17|NA
CAISETGRQGMNTEAFF
TGTGCCATCAGTGAGACGGGTAGGCAGGGGATGAACACTGAAGCTTTCTTT
>TRBJ1-2|NA|TRBV19|14|NA
CASRGGARSYGYTF
TGTGCCAGTCGAGGGGGGGCCAGGAGCTATGGCTACACCTTC
>TRBJ2-5|NA|TRBV11-2|14|TRBD1
CASSLGTGSLSQYF
TGTGCCAGCAGCTTAGGGACAGGAAGTTTGTCCCAGTACTTC
>TRBJ2-2|NA|TRBV18|16|NA
CASSPMAGRHTGELFF
TGTGCCAGCTCACCGATGGCCGGGAGACACACCGGGGAGCTGTTTTTT
>TRBJ1-1|once|TRBV30|13|NA
CAWTQGGGTEAFF
TGTGCCTGGACCCAGGGAGGGGGAACTGAAGCTTTCTTT
>TRBJ1-6|few|TRBV5-1|15|NA
CASSLVAGGNSPLHF
TGCGCCAGCAGCTTGGTAGCAGGAGGCAATTCACCCCTCCACTTT
>TRBJ2-7|NA|TRBV10-1|12|NA
CASRQGGHEQYF
TGCGCCAGCAGGCAGGGGGGACACGAGCAGTACTTC
>TRBJ1-3|NA|TRBV6-6|15|TRBD1
CASTAGQGAGNTIYF
TGTGCCAGCACCGCGGGACAGGGCGCTGGAAACACCATATATTTT
>TRBJ2-7|once|TRBV7-2|11|NA
CASSSRGEQYF
TGTGCCAGCAGTTCTAGGGGCGAGCAGTACTTC
>TRBJ2-7|NA|TRBV9|14|TRBD2
CASSPATPGLKQYF
TGTGCCAGCAGCCCGGCGACTCCGGGACTAAAGCAGTACTTC
>TRBJ1-6|NA|TRBV5-6|16|NA
CASSPLGRRGNSPLHF
TGTGCCAGCAGCCCCCTCGGACGTCGGGGTAATTCACCCCTCCACTTT
>TRBJ1-2|NA|TRBV27|16|TRBD1
CASSPGTGVPNYGYTF
TGTGCCAGCAGTCCCGGAACAGGGGTCCCTAACTATGGCTACACCTTC
>TRBJ2-7|NA|TRBV7-2|12|NA
CASSREAYEQYF
TGTGCCAGCAGCAGGGAGGCCTACGAGCAGTACTTC
>TRBJ1-2|NA|TRBV28|15|TRBD1
CASTPPQGAGYGYTF
TGTGCCAGCACTCCACCCCAGGGGGCCGGGTATGGCTACACCTTC
>TRBJ2-1|NA|TRBV7-3|16|TRBD2
CASSRTVAGVYNEQFF
TGTGCCAGCAGCCGAACAGTAGCGGGAGTCTACAATGAGCAGTTCTTC
>TRBJ2-7|NA|TRBV7-9|16|NA
CASSPNRGGSPYEQYF
TGTGCCAGCAGCCCCAACCGGGGTGGCTCCCCCTACGAGCAGTACTTC
>TRBJ2-5|NA|TRBV10-3|14|TRBD1
CAIRAGGAGETQYF
TGTGCCATCAGGGCAGGGGGCGCGGGTGAGACCCAGTACTTC
>TRBJ2-5|NA|TRBV19|14|NA
CASSAGSLGETQYF
TGTGCCAGTAGTGCCGGGTCTCTAGGAGAGACCCAGTACTTC
>TRBJ2-7|NA|TRBV28|14|NA
CASSSYEEPYEQYF
TGTGCCAGCAGCTCTTACGAGGAGCCCTACGAGCAGTACTTC
>TRBJ2-7|once|TRBV15|19|TRBD1
CATSNRDRGRSGLVYEQYF
TGTGCCACCAGCAACCGGGACAGGGGGCGCTCAGGGCTAGTCTACGAGCAGTACTTC
>TRBJ1-2|NA|TRBV30|11|NA
CAWGQNYGYTF
TGTGCCTGGGGACAGAACTATGGCTACACCTTC
>TRBJ2-1|NA|TRBV7-9|14|TRBD1
CSSSPGQGGNEQFF
TGTTCCAGCAGTCCAGGACAGGGTGGGAATGAGCAGTTCTTC
>TRBJ2-3|NA|TRBV7-3|15|TRBD2
CASSLMAGVADTQYF
TGTGCCAGCAGCTTAATGGCGGGAGTGGCAGATACGCAGTATTTT
>TRBJ1-4|NA|TRBV19|14|TRBD1
CASSIRDRDEKLFF
TGTGCCAGTAGCATTCGGGACAGGGATGAAAAACTGTTTTTT
>TRBJ1-1|NA|TRBV28|12|TRBD1
CASSLDRAGAFF
TGTGCCAGCAGCCTCGACAGGGCTGGAGCTTTCTTT
>TRBJ2-7|NA|TRBV27|14|TRBD1
CASGRRGSTYEQYF
TGTGCCAGCGGCCGCAGGGGGAGCACCTACGAGCAGTACTTC
>TRBJ2-3|NA|TRBV5-1|15|TRBD2
CASSSRTSGTDTQYF
TGCGCCAGCAGCTCGCGGACTAGCGGGACAGATACGCAGTATTTT
>TRBJ2-3|NA|TRBV11-1|15|TRBD2
CASSLGAGVSDTQYF
TGTGCCAGCAGCCTCGGGGCGGGAGTCTCAGATACGCAGTATTTT
>TRBJ2-1|NA|TRBV6-6|16|NA
CASSSLGAGSYNEQFF
TGTGCCAGCAGCTCACTGGGGGCTGGAAGTTACAATGAGCAGTTCTTC
>TRBJ2-3|NA|TRBV9|13|NA
CASSPQQPYTQYF
TGTGCCAGCAGCCCCCAACAGCCCTATACGCAGTATTTT
>TRBJ1-5|NA|TRBV19|14|NA
CASSPMTLDQPQHF
TGTGCCAGTAGTCCGATGACACTTGATCAGCCCCAGCATTTT
>TRBJ2-7|NA|TRBV7-9|13|NA
CASSLPGSYEQYF
TGTGCCAGCAGCTTACCAGGAAGCTACGAGCAGTACTTC
>TRBJ2-1|NA|TRBV2|13|TRBD1
CASTLGQNNEQFF
TGTGCCAGCACCCTGGGACAGAACAATGAGCAGTTCTTC
>TRBJ2-1|once|TRBV9|14|NA
CASSAPVTSDEQFF
TGTGCCAGCAGCGCCCCCGTGACTAGTGATGAGCAGTTCTTC
>TRBJ2-7|NA|TRBV5-1|12|NA
CASGTGTYEQYF
TGCGCCAGCGGTACCGGTACCTACGAGCAGTACTTC